This TCR beta chain was profiled in a study of T cell responses to AZD1222 COVID-19 vaccine. The ends were cut back, 6 bases at V and 7 bases at J, with 16 bases in the middle. This CDR3 has 15 amino acids. From germline, CDR1 is MDHEN and CDR2 SYDVKM. This table comes from immunoSEQ multiplex PCR, and its TCRdb copy is limited to in-frame clones, with some not included. The profile shows 75,000 to 100,000 clones, roughly nine tenths of them singletons. Overall study results and limits: At baseline, seropositivity was found in only six or seven AZD1222 recipients. Sampled repertoires all dated from after the peak T cell response. Regions left unmutated in variants are reportedly the target of nearly half of spike-specific TCRs. Clonal diversity was possibly underestimated, and white British individuals and females predominated among donors.

Points on this clone: Its antigen is currently unknown.

The chain uses TRBV28 and TRBJ1-6; D unclear. Specimen: peripheral blood, collected on day 0 of AZD1222 vaccination. This clonotype was obtained from an adult in good health. The CDR3, as DNA: TGTGCCAGCAGGAGCGGGAAAACGAAAAATTCACCCCTCCACTTT. Translated: CASRSGKTKNSPLHF.